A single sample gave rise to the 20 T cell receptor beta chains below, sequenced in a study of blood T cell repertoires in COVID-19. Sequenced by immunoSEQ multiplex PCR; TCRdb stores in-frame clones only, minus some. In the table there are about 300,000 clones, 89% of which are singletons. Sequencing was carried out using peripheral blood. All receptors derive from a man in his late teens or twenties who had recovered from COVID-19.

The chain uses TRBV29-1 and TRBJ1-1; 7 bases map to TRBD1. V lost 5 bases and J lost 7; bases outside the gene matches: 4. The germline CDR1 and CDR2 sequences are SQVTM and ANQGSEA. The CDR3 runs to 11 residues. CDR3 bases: TGCAGCGTTCAACGGGACAGTGAAGCTTTCTTT. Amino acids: CSVQRDSEAFF.

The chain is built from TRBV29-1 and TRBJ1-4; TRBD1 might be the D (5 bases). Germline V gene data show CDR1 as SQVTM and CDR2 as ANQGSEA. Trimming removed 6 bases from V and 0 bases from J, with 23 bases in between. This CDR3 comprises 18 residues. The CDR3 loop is CSVAGGGEEAATNEKLFF. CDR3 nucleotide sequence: TGCAGCGTGGCAGGCGGAGGGGAGGAGGCTGCAACTAATGAAAAACTGTTTTTT.

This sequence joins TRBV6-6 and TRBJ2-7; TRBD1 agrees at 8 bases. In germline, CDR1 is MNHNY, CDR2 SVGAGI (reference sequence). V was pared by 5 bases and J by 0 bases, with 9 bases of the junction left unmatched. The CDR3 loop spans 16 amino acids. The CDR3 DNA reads TGTGCCAGCAGTCAGCCAGGGGGCCTAAGCTCCTACGAGCAGTACTTC. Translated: CASSQPGGLSSYEQYF.

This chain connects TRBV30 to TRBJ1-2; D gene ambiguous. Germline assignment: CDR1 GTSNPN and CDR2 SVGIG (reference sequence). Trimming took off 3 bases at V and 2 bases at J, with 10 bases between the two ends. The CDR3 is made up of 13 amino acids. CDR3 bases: TGTGCCTGGAGATTAGGAGGGAACTATGGCTACACCTTC. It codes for CAWRLGGNYGYTF. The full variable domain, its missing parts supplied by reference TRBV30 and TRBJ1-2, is SQTIHQWPATLVQPVGSPLSLECTVEGTSNPNLYWYRQAAGRGLQLLFYSVGIGQISSEVPQNLSASRPQDRQFILSSKKLLLSDSGFYLCAWRLGGNYGYTFGSGTRLTVV.

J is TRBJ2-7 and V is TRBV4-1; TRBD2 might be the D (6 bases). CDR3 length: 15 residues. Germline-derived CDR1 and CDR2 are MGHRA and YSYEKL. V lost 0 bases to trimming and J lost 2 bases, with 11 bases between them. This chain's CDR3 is CASSQDSGTPYEQYF. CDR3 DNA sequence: TGCGCCAGCAGCCAAGACTCGGGGACTCCCTACGAGCAGTACTTC.

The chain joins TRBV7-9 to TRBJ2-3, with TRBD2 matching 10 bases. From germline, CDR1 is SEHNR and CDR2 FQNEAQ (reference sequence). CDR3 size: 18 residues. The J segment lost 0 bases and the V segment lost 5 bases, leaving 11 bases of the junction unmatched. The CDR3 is CASSPRNSGGTSTDTQYF. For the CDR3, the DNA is TGTGCCAGCAGCCCCCGTAATAGCGGGGGGACTAGCACAGATACGCAGTATTTT.

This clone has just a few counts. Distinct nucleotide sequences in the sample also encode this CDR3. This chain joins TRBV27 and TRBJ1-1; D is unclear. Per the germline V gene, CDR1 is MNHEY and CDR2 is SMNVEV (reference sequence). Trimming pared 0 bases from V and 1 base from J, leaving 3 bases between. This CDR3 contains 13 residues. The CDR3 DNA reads TGTGCCAGCAGTTTATCCAGGAACACTGAAGCTTTCTTT. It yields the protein CASSLSRNTEAFF.

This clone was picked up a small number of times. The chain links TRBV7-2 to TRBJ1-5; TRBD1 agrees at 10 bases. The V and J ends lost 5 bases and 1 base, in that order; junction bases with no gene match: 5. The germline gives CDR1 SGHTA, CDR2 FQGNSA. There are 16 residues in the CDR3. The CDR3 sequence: CASSPDRGLSNQPQHF. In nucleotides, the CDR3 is TGTGCCAGCAGCCCTGACAGGGGGCTAAGCAATCAGCCCCAGCATTTT.

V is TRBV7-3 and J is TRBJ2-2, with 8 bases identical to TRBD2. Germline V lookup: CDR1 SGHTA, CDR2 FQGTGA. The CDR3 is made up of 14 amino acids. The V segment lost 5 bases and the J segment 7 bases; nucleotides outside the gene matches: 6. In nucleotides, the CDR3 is TGTGCCAGCAGCGAGCGGGAGAATGGCGGGGAGCTGTTTTTT. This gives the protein CASSERENGGELFF. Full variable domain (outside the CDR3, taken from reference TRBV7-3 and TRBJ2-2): GAGVSQTPSNKVTEKGKYVELRCDPISGHTALYWYRQSLGQGPEFLIYFQGTGAADDSGLPNDRFFAVRPEGSVSTLKIQRTERGDSAVYLCASSERENGGELFFGEGSRLTVL.

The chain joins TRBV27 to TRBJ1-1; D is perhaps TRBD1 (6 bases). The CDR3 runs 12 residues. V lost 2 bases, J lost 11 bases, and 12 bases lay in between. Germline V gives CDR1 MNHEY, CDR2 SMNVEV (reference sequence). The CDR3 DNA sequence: TGTGCCAGCAGTTTAAGAGGGGGGGAGGCTTTCTTT. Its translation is CASSLRGGEAFF.

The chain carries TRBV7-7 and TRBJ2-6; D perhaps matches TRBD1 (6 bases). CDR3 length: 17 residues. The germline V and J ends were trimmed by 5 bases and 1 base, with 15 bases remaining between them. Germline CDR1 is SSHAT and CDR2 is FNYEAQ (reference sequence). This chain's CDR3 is CASSPQGQSSGANVLTF. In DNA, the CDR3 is TGTGCCAGCAGCCCCCAGGGACAAAGTTCTGGGGCCAACGTCCTGACTTTC.

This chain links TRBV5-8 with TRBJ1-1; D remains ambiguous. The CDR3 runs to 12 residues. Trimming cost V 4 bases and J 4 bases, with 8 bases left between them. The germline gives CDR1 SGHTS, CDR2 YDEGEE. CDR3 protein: CASSQPSTEAFF. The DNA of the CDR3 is TGTGCCAGCAGCCAGCCTAGCACTGAAGCTTTCTTT.

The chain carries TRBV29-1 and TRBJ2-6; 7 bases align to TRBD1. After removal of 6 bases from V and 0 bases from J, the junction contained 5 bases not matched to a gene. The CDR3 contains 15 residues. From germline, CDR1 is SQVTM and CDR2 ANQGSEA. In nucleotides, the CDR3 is TGCAGCGTCACGGGACAGAGCTCTGGGGCCAACGTCCTGACTTTC. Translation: CSVTGQSSGANVLTF.

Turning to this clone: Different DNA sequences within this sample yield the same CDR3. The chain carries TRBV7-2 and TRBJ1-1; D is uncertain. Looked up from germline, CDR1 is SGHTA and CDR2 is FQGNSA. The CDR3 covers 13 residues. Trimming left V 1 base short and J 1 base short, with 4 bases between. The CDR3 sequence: CASSLGQNTEAFF. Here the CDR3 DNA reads TGTGCCAGCAGCTTAGGGCAGAACACTGAAGCTTTCTTT.

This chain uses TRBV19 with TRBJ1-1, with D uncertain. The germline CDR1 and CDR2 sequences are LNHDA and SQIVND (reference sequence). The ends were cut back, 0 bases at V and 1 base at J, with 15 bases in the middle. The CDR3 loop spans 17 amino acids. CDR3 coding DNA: TGTGCCAGTAGTATAGATTCAAAGAGTCGAAGGAACACTGAAGCTTTCTTT. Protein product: CASSIDSKSRRNTEAFF.

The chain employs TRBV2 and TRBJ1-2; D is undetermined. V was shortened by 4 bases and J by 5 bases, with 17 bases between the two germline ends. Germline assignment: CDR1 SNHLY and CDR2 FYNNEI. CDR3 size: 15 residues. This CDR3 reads CASSVTAISPYGYTF. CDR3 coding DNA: TGTGCCAGCAGTGTAACAGCCATTTCACCTTATGGCTACACCTTC. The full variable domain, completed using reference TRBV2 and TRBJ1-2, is EPEVTQTPSHQVTQMGQEVILRCVPISNHLYFYWYRQILGQKVEFLVSFYNNEISEKSEIFDDQFSVERPDGSNFTLKIRSTKLEDSAMYFCASSVTAISPYGYTFGSGTRLTVV.

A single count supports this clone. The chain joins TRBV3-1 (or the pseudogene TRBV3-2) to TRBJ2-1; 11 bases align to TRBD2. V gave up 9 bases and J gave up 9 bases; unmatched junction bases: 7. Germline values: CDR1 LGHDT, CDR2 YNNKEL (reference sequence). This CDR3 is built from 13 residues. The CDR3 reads CASTSGGWGEQFF. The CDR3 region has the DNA TGTGCCAGTACTAGCGGGGGCTGGGGTGAGCAGTTCTTC.

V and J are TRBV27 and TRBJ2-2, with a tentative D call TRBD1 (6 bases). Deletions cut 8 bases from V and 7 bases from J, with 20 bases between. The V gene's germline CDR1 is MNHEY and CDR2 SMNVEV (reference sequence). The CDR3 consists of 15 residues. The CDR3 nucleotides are TGTGCCAGCCAGGCAGGGGATCGAAGGGGCGGGGAGCTGTTTTTT. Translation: CASQAGDRRGGELFF.

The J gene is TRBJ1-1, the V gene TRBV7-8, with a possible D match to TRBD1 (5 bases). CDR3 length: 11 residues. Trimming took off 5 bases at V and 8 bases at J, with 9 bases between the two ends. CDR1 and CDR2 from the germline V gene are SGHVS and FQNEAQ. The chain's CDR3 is CASSPPGEAFF. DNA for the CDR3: TGTGCCAGCAGCCCCCCAGGGGAAGCTTTCTTT. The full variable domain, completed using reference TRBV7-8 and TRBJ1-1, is GAGVSQSPRYKVAKRGQDVALRCDPISGHVSLFWYQQALGQGPEFLTYFQNEAQLDKSGLPSDRFFAERPEGSVSTLKIQRTQQEDSAVYLCASSPPGEAFFGQGTRLTVV.

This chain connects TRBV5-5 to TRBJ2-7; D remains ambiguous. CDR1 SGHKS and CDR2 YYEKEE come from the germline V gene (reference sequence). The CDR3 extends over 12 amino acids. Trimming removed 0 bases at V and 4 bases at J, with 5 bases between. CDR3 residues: CASSLGLYEQYF. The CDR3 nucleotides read TGTGCCAGCAGCTTGGGGCTTTACGAGCAGTACTTC.